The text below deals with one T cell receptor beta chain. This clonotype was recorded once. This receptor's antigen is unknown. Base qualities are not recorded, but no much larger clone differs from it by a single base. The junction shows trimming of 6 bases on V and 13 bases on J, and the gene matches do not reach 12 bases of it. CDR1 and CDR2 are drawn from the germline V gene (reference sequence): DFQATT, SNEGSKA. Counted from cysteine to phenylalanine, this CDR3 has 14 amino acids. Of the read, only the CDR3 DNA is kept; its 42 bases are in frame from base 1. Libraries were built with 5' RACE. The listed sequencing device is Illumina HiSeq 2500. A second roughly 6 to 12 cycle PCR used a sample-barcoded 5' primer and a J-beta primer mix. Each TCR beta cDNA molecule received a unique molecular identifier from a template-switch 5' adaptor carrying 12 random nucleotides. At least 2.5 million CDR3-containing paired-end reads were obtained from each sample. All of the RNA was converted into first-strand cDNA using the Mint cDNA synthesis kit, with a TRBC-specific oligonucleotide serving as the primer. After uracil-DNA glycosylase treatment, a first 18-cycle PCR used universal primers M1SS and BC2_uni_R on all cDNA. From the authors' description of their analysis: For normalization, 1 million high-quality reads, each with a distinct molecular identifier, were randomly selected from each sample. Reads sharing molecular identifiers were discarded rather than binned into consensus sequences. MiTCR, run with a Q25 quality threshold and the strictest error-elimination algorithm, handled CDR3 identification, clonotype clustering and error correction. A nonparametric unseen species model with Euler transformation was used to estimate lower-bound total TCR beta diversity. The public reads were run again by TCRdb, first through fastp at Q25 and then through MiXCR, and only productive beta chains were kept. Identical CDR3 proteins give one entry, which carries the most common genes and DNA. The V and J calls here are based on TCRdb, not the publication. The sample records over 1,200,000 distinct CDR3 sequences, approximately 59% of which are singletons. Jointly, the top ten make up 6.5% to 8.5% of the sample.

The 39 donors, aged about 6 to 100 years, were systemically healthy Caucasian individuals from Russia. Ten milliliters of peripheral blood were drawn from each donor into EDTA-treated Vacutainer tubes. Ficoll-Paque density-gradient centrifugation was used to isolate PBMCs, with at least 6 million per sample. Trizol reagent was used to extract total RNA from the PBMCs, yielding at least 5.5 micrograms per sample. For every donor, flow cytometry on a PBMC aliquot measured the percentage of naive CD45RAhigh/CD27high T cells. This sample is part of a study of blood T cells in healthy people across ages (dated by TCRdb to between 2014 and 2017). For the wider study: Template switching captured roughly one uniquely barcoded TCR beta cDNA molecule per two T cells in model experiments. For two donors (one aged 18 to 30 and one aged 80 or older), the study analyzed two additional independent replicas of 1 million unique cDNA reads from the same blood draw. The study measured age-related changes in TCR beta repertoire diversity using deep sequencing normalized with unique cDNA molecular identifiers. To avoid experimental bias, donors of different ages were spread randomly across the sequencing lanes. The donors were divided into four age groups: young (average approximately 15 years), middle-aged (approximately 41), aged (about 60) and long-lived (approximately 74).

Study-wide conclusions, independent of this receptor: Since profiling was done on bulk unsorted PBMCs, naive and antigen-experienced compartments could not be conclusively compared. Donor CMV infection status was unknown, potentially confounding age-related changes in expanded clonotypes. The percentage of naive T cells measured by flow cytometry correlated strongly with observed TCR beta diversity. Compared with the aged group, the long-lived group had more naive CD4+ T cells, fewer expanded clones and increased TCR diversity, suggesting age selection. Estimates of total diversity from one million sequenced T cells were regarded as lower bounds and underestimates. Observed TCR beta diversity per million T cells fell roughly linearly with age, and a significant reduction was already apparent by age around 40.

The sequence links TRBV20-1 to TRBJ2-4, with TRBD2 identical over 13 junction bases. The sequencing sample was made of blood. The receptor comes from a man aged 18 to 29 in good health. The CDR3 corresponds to CSAGLAGNLREQYF. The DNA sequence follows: TGCAGTGCGGGACTAGCGGGAAATCTTCGGGAGCAGTACTTC.